This T cell receptor (beta chain) was identified in a study of blood T cell repertoires in COVID-19. The method was immunoSEQ multiplex PCR; TCRdb's version includes in-frame clones alone and lacks a portion of them. Counted here are roughly 150,000 clones, roughly 88% occurring once; the ten biggest clones make up around 5%. All enrollees were roughly 18 to 89 years old and from about 24 US areas. The specimen sequenced was PBMCs or T cells enriched from blood (not recorded which). The receptor was isolated from a man aged 70 or older who had been exposed to COVID-19.

The CDR3 nucleotides are TGTGCCAGCAGTTTATGGGCATACACTGAAGCTTTCTTT. It yields the protein CASSLWAYTEAFF. This sequence joins TRBV27 and TRBJ1-1, with D uncertain. Deletions cut 1 base from V and 3 bases from J, with 6 bases between. Germline V gives CDR1 MNHEY, CDR2 SMNVEV (reference sequence). The CDR3 runs to 13 residues.